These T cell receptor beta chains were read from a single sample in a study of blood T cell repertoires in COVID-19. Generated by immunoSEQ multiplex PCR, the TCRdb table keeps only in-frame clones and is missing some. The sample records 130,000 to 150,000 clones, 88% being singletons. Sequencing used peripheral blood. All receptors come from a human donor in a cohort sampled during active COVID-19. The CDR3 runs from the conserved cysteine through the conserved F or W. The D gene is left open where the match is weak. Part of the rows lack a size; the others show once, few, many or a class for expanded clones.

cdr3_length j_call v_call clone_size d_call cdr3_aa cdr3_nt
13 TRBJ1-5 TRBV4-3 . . CASSPGNDQPQHF TGCGCCAGCAGCCCAGGGAATGATCAGCCCCAGCATTTT
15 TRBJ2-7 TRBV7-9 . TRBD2 CASSPTGGPMYEQYF TGTGCCAGCAGCCCGACGGGAGGGCCTATGTACGAGCAGTACTTC
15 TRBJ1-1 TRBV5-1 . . CASSPIQGSGTEAFF TGCGCCAGCAGCCCAATCCAGGGATCGGGCACTGAAGCTTTCTTT
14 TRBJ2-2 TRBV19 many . CASSISRNTGELFF TGTGCCAGTAGTATCTCCAGGAACACCGGGGAGCTGTTTTTT
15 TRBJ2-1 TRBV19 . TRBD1 CASRIPGQGPNEQFF TGTGCCAGCCGGATTCCGGGACAGGGGCCCAATGAGCAGTTCTTC
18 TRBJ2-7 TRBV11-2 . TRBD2 CASSLDLAGGPVSYEQYF TGTGCCAGCAGCTTAGATTTGGCGGGGGGGCCGGTATCCTACGAGCAGTACTTC
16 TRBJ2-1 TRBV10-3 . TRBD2 CAINVAGEGKDNEQFF TGTGCCATCAATGTAGCGGGGGAGGGGAAAGACAATGAGCAGTTCTTC
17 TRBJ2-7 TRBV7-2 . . CASSQAPLIQSSYEQYF TGTGCCAGCAGTCAAGCTCCCCTTATCCAAAGCTCCTACGAGCAGTACTTC
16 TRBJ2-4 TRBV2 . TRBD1 CASREQGARAKNIQYF TGTGCCAGCAGGGAACAGGGGGCGCGAGCCAAAAACATTCAGTACTTC
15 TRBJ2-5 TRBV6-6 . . CASSYSGLDKETQYF TGTGCCAGCAGTTACTCGGGTCTAGATAAAGAGACCCAGTACTTC
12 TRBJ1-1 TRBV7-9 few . CVSEVMNTEAFF TGTGTCTCGGAGGTAATGAACACTGAAGCTTTCTTT